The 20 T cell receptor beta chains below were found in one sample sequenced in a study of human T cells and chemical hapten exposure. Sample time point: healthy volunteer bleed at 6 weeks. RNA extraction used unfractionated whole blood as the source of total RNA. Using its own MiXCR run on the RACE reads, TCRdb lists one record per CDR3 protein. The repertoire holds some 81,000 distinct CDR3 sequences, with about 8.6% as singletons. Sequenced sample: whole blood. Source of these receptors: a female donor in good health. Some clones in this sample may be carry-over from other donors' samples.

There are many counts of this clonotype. This CDR3 is CASTLPGQVLGREKLFF. The CDR3 DNA is TGTGCCAGCACTCTCCCGGGACAGGTTTTGGGGAGGGAAAAACTGTTTTTT. The rearrangement links TRBV12-3 or TRBV12-4 to TRBJ1-4; 8 bases are shared with TRBD1. The CDR3 is 17 amino acids. Losses at the gene ends were 7 bases for V and 8 bases for J; bases not matched to a gene: 18.

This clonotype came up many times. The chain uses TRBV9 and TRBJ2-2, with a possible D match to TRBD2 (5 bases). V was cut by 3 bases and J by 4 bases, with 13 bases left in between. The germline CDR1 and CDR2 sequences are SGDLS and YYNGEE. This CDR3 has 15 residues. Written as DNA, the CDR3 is TGTGCCAGCAGCGCTAGGCTGGGGAGCACCGGGGAGCTGTTTTTT. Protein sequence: CASSARLGSTGELFF.

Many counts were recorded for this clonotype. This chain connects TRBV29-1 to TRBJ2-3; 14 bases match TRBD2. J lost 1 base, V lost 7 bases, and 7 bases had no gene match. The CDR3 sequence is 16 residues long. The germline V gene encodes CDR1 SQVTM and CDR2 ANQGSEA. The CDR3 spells CSGAGTSGGGTDTQYF. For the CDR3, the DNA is TGCAGCGGGGCCGGGACTAGCGGGGGAGGCACAGATACGCAGTATTTT.

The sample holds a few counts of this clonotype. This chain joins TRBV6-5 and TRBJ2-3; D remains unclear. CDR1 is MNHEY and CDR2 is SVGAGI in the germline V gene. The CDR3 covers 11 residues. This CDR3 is CDRRSTDTQYF. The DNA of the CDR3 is TGTGATAGACGAAGCACAGATACGCAGTATTTT.

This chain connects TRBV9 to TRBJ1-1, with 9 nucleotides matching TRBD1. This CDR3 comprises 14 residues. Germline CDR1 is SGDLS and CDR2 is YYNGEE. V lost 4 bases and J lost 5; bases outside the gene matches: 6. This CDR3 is CASSSTGGVTEAFF. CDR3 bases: TGTGCCAGCAGCTCAACAGGGGGCGTGACTGAAGCTTTCTTT.

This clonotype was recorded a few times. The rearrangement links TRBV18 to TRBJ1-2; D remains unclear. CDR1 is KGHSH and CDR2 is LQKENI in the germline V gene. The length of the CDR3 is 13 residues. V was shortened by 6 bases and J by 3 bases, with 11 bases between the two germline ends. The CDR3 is CASSEQKDYGYTF. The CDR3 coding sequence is TGTGCCAGCTCGGAGCAGAAGGACTATGGCTACACCTTC.

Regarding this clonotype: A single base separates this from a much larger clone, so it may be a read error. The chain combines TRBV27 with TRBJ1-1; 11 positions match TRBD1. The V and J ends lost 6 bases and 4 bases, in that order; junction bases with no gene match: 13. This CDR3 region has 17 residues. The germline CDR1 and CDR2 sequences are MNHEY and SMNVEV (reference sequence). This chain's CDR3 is CASSTWDRGLEGTEAFF. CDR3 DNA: TGTGCCAGCAGCACATGGGACAGGGGGTTAGAGGGCACTGAAGCTTTCTTT.

As DNA, the CDR3 is TGTGCCAGCAGTGAGTTGGGACAGGGGAATTCACCCCTCCACTTT. It yields the protein CASSELGQGNSPLHF. This chain uses TRBV2 with TRBJ1-6, with TRBD1 identical over 10 bases. Germline loops: CDR1 SNHLY, CDR2 FYNNEI. This CDR3 has 15 residues. The V segment lost 3 bases and the J segment 7 bases; nucleotides outside the gene matches: 3.

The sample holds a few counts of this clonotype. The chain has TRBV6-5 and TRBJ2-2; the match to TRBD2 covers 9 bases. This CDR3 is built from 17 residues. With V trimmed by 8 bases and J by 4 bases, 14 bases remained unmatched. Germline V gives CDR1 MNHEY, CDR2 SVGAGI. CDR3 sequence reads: CASLPRRWRGGTGELFF. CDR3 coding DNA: TGTGCCAGCCTCCCACGCAGGTGGCGGGGGGGCACCGGGGAGCTGTTTTTT.

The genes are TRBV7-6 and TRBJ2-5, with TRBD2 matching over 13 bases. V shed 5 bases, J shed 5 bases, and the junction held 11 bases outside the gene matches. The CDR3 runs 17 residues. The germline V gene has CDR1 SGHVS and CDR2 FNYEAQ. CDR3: CASSIGLAGASAETQYF. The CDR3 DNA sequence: TGTGCCAGCAGCATCGGACTAGCGGGGGCCTCTGCTGAGACCCAGTACTTC.

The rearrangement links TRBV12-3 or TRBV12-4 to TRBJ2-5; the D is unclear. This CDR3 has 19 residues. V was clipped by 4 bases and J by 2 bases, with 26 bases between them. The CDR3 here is CASSSGLTPILDTQETQYF. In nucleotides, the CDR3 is TGTGCCAGCAGTTCTGGGTTGACACCGATCCTAGATACTCAAGAGACCCAGTACTTC.

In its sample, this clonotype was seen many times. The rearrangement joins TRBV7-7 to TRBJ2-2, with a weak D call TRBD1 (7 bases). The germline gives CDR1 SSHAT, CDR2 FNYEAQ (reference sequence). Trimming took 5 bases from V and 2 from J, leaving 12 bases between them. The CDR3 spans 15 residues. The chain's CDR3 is CASSPRGDNTGELFF. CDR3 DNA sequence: TGTGCCAGCAGCCCCAGGGGGGACAACACCGGGGAGCTGTTTTTT.

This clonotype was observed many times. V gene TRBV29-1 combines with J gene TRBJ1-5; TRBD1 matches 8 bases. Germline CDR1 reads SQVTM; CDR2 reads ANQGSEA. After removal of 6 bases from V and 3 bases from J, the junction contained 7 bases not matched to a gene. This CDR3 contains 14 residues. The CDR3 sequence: CSVWTGITNQPQHF. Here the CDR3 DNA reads TGCAGCGTGTGGACAGGGATCACCAATCAGCCCCAGCATTTT. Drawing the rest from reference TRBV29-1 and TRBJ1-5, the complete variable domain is SAVISQKPSRDICQRGTSLTIQCQVDSQVTMMFWYRQQPGQSLTLIATANQGSEATYESGFVIDKFPISRPNLTFSTLTVSNMSPEDSSIYLCSVWTGITNQPQHFGDGTRLSIL.

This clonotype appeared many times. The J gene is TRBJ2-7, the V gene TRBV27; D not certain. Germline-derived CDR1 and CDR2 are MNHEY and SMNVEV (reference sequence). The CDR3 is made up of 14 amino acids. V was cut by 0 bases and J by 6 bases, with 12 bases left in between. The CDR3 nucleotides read TGTGCCAGCAGTTTATCACCTCGGACGAGCGAGCAGTACTTC. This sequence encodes CASSLSPRTSEQYF.

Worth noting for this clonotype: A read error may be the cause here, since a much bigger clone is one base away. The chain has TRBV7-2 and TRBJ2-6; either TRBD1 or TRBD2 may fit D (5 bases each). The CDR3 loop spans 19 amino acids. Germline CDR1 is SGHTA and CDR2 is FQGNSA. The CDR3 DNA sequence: TGTGCCAGAAGCTTGCATGGTGGGACCCGTTTAGCTGGGGCCAACGTCCTGACTTTC. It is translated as CARSLHGGTRLAGANVLTF.

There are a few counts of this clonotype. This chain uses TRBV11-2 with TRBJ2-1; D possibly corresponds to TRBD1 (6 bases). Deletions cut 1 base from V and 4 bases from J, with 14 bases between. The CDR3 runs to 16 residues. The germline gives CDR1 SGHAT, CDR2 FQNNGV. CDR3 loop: CASSLAPPTGYNEQFF. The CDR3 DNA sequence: TGTGCCAGCAGCTTAGCCCCTCCTACAGGGTACAATGAGCAGTTCTTC.

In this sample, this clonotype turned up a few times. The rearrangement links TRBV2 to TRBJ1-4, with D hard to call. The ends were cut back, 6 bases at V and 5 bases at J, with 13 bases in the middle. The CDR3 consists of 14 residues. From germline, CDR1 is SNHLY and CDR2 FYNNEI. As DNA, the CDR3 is TGTGCCAGCAGGGGGATAACTCAAAATGAAAAACTGTTTTTT. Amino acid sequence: CASRGITQNEKLFF.

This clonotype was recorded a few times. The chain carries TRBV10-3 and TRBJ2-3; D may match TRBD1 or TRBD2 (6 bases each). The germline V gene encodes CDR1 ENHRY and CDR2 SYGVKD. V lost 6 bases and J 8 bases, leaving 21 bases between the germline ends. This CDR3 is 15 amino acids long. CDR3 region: CAIREKNRAEGTQYF. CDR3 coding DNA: TGTGCCATCAGGGAAAAGAACAGGGCGGAGGGTACGCAGTATTTT.

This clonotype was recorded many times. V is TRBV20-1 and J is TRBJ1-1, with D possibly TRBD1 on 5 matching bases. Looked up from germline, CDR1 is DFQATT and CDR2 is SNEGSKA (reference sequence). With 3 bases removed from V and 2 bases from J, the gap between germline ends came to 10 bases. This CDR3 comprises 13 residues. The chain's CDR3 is CSARRDANTEAFF. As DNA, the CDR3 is TGCAGTGCTAGGCGGGACGCAAACACTGAAGCTTTCTTT.

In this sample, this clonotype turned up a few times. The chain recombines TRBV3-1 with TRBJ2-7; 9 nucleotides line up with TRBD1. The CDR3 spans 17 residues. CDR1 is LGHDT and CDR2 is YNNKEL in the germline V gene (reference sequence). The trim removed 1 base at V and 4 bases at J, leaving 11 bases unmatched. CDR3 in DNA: TGTGCCAGCAGCCAAGTGGCCCGGGACAGGGTGTCTTACGAGCAGTACTTC. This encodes CASSQVARDRVSYEQYF.